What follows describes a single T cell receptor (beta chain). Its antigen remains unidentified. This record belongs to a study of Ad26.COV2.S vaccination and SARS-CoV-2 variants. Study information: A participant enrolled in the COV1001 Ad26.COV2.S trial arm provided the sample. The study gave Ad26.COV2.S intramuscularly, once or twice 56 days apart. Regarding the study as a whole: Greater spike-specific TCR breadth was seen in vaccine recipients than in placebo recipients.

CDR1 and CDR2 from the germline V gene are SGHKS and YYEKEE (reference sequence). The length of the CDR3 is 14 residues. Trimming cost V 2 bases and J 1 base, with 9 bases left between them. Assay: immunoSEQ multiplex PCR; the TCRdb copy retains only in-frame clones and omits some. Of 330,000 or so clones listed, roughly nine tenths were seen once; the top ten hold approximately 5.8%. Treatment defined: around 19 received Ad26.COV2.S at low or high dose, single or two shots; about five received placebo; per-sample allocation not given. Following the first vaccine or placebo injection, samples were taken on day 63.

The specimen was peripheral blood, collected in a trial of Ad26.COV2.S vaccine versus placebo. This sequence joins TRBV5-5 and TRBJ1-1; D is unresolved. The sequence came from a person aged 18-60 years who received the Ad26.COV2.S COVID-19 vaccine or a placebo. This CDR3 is CASSFSHQNTEAFF. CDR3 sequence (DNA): TGTGCCAGCAGCTTTTCTCACCAGAACACTGAAGCTTTCTTT. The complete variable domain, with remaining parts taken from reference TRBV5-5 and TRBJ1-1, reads DAGVTQSPTHLIKTRGQQVTLRCSPISGHKSVSWYQQVLGQGPQFIFQYYEKEERGRGNFPDRFSARQFPNYSSELNVNALLLGDSALYLCASSFSHQNTEAFFGQGTRLTVV.